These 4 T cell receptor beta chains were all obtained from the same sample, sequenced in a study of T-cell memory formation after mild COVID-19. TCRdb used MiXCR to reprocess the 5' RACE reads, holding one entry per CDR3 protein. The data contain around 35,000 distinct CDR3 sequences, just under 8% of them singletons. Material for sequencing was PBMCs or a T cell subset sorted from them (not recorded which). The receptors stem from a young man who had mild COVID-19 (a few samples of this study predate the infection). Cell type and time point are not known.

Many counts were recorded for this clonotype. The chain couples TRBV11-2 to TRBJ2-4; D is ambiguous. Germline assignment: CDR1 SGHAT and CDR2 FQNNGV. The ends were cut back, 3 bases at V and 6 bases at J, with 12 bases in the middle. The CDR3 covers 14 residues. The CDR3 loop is CASSFITLGNIQYF. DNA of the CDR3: TGTGCCAGCAGCTTTATCACCTTAGGAAACATTCAGTACTTC.

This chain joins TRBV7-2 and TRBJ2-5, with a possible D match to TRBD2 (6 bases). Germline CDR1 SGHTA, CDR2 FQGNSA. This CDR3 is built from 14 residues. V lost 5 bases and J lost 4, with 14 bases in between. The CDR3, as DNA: TGTGCCAGCAGCCCACCCCCGGGACTAGAGACCCAGTACTTC. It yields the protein CASSPPPGLETQYF.

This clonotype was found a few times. CDR3 in DNA: TGCAGCGGGGCGACAGGGTGGCTGAACACTGAAGCTTTCTTT. It is translated as CSGATGWLNTEAFF. The V and J genes are TRBV29-1 and TRBJ1-1; 7 bases align to TRBD1. Trimming at V came to 7 bases and at J to 0 bases, leaving 8 bases not matched to a gene. Germline V lookup: CDR1 SQVTM, CDR2 ANQGSEA. The CDR3 has 14 residues.

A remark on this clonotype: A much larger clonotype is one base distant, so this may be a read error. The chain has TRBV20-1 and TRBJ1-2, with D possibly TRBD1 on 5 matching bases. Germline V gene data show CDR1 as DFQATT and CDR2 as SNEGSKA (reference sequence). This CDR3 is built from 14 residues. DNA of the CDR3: TGCAGAGCTAGCCACCGGGACGGAGCGAGAGGCTACACCTTC. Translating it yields CRASHRDGARGYTF.